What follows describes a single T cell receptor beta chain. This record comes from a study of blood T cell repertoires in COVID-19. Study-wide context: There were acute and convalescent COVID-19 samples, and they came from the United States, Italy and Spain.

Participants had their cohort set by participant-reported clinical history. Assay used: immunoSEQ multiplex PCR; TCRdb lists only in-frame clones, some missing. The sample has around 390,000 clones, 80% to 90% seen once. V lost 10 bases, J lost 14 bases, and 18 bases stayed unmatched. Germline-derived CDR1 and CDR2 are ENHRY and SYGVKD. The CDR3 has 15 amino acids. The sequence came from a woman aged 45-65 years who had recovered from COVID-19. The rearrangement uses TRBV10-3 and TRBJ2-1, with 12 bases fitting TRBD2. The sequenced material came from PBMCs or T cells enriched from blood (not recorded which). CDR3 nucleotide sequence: TGTGCCAGCATGGGGAGGACTAGCGGGGTAACCACGGAGTTCTTC. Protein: CASMGRTSGVTTEFF.